This T cell receptor beta chain was recovered during a study of OX40 agonist ivuxolimab in advanced cancers. For the study at large: About 42% of patients had received prior checkpoint inhibitor therapy.

The CDR3 is 13 residues long. V dropped 8 bases and J dropped 5 bases, with 15 bases sitting between them. Germline V gene sequence: CDR1 SEHNR, CDR2 FQNEAQ (reference sequence). Only in-frame clones appear in the TCRdb table, and some are missing; sequencing was by immunoSEQ multiplex PCR. The sample comprises 32,000 or so clones, roughly 80% of which are singletons, and roughly a fifth rests with the top ten. The material was CD4+ or CD8+ T cells sorted from blood, obtained in a trial of the OX40 agonist ivuxolimab. The chain has TRBV7-9 and TRBJ2-5; possibly TRBD1 for D (6 bases). This sequence originates from an adult with an advanced solid tumor such as melanoma, head and neck, liver or kidney cancer. The CDR3: CASWQGTRETQYF. The CDR3 DNA reads TGTGCCAGCTGGCAGGGGACGCGGGAGACCCAGTACTTC. Full variable domain (remainder filled in from reference TRBV7-9 and TRBJ2-5): DTGVSQNPRHKITKRGQNVTFRCDPISEHNRLYWYRQTLGQGPEFLTYFQNEAQLEKSRLLSDRFSAERPKGSFSTLEIQRTEQGDSAMYLCASWQGTRETQYFGPGTRLLVL.